The sequence of this T cell receptor (beta chain) was determined in a study of shared clonotypes between healthy human individuals. Trimming took off 5 bases at V and 3 bases at J, with 17 bases between the two ends. CDR3 length equals 15 residues. From germline, CDR1 is MDHEN and CDR2 SYDVKM. Replicate PCRs run on unsorted PBMC used around 0.3 ug DNA, which was about 28,000 T cell genomes. The data were produced by immunoSEQ multiplex PCR, yet TCRdb's version contains in-frame clones alone and is incomplete. This table has some 530,000 clones, approximately 80% appearing once. Sequences were obtained from PBMCs. The clonotype comes from a woman aged 40 to 50 in good health. Some clones in this sample may be carry-over from other donors' samples. The chain is built from TRBV28 and TRBJ2-7; D assignment may be TRBD1 or TRBD2 (6 bases each). The CDR3 DNA is TGTGCCAGCAGTGCCCGAACAGGGAGGCTCTACGAGCAGTACTTC. This codes for CASSARTGRLYEQYF.